This TCR beta chain originates from a study of CXCR3-negative and CXCR3-positive naive CD8 T cells. Study-wide results and limits: Naive subsets displayed similar surface CD5, and TCR strength was inferred from TRB CDR3 properties. The TRB CDR3s that CXCR3-positive naive cells carried were more hydrophobic than those of CXCR3-negative naive cells.

On this clonotype itself: What it recognizes is unknown.

Germline V gives CDR1 MNHEY, CDR2 SVGAGI. This CDR3 region has 16 residues. Libraries were UMI-labeled 5' RACE TRB cDNA. From its re-call of the 5' RACE reads, TCRdb lists each CDR3 protein once, without DNA. This table lists fewer than 140,000 distinct CDR3 sequences. The sequence came from a human donor in good health. Some clones in this sample may be carry-over from other donors' samples. Sequencing was done on a sample of naive CXCR3+ CD8+ T cells from blood. Subset described: CD45RO-CCR7+CD27+CD95- naive CD8+ T cells expressing CXCR3 (TNR3+). This chain joins TRBV6-5 and TRBJ2-7; as DNA is missing, the TRBD1 call by TCRdb cannot be tested. The CDR3 here is CASSFEGWQGGYEQYF.